These 17 T cell receptor beta chains were sequenced from one sample in a study of graft-versus-host responses after intestinal transplantation. Their antigens remain unidentified. Produced via immunoSEQ multiplex PCR; TCRdb's table is partial and in-frame only. The table includes 85,000 to 90,000 clones, 90% detected once. The specimen comprised unstimulated CD4+ T cells sorted from spleen or lymph node cells, sampled before intestinal transplant. The receptors stem from a human donor who received an intestinal transplant.

CDR3 nucleotide sequence: TGTGCCAGCAGTTACGGGAGAGTCATCTTTAACTATGGCTACACCTTC. This encodes CASSYGRVIFNYGYTF. V is TRBV6-6 and J is TRBJ1-2; D call uncertain. The CDR3 is 16 amino acids. V was shortened by 2 bases and J by 1 base, with 14 bases between the two germline ends. CDR1 is MNHNY and CDR2 is SVGAGI in the germline V gene (reference sequence).

The rearrangement links TRBV23-1 to TRBJ1-2; a possible D gene is TRBD1 (5 bases). TRBV23-1 is given ORF status, its function remaining uncertain. The germline V and J ends were trimmed by 10 bases and 4 bases, with 19 bases remaining between them. This CDR3 has 14 residues. As DNA, the CDR3 is TGCGCCACCCAGACTTCCGACAGCCGCTATGGCTACACCTTC. Protein sequence: CATQTSDSRYGYTF.

This clone was observed a few times. The chain links TRBV6-5 to TRBJ2-7; perhaps TRBD1 as D (6 bases). V lost 6 bases and J 6 bases, leaving 21 bases between the germline ends. This CDR3 is built from 15 residues. Germline values: CDR1 MNHEY, CDR2 SVGAGI. The CDR3 region is CASRGALPDGGEQYF. In nucleotides, the CDR3 is TGTGCCAGCAGGGGGGCCCTCCCGGATGGGGGCGAGCAGTACTTC.

This chain uses TRBV10-3 with TRBJ2-1; TRBD1 matches at 7 bases. The CDR3 spans 14 residues. Germline V gene sequence: CDR1 ENHRY, CDR2 SYGVKD. The ends lost 2 bases at V and 3 bases at J; junction bases unmatched: 1. CDR3 DNA: TGTGCCATCAGTGAGGGGACAGTCTACAATGAGCAGTTCTTC. It codes for CAISEGTVYNEQFF.

With regard to this clone: One junction end disagrees with the germline gene, perhaps due to a read error. V and J are TRBV29-1 and TRBJ2-1; 7 bases line up with TRBD2. Germline CDR1 reads SQVTM; CDR2 reads ANQGSEA. There are 14 residues in the CDR3. The CDR3 loop is CSVEDPGGSMGGIF. CDR3 sequence (DNA): TGCAGCGTTGAAGATCCCGGGGGGTCTATGGGCGGGATCTTC.

The chain joins TRBV6-1 to TRBJ2-1, with D uncertain. There are 12 residues in the CDR3. Germline-derived CDR1 and CDR2 are MNHNS and SASEGT. V lost 8 bases and J lost 2, with 7 bases in between. The CDR3 is CASSRTYNEQFF. CDR3 nucleotides: TGTGCCAGCTCTAGAACCTACAATGAGCAGTTCTTC.

The genes are TRBV5-4 and TRBJ2-5, with D perhaps TRBD2 (7 bases). The V gene's germline CDR1 is SGHNT and CDR2 YYREEE (reference sequence). V gave up 3 bases and J gave up 5 bases, with 17 bases separating them. The CDR3 runs to 15 residues. CDR3 loop: CASSWGGLGRETQYF. CDR3 in DNA: TGTGCCAGCAGCTGGGGGGGCCTTGGTCGGGAGACCCAGTACTTC. Full variable domain (missing parts from reference TRBV5-4 and TRBJ2-5): ETGVTQSPTHLIKTRGQQVTLRCSSQSGHNTVSWYQQALGQGPQFIFQYYREEENGRGNFPPRFSGLQFPNYSSELNVNALELDDSALYLCASSWGGLGRETQYFGPGTRLLVL.

In nucleotides, the CDR3 is TGCGCCAGCAGCAAGCGGTCGTTACAGGGCCGAGCTAACTATGGCTACACCTTC. This sequence encodes CASSKRSLQGRANYGYTF. This chain uses TRBV5-1 with TRBJ1-2, with TRBD1 as a possible D gene (6 bases). The germline CDR1 and CDR2 sequences are SGHRS and YFSETQ. There are 18 residues in the CDR3. The germline V and J ends were trimmed by 4 bases and 0 bases, with 22 bases remaining between them.

The chain joins TRBV5-1 to TRBJ2-1, with D perhaps TRBD2 (6 bases). V lost 6 bases and J 6 bases, leaving 22 bases between the germline ends. Germline-derived CDR1 and CDR2 are SGHRS and YFSETQ. The CDR3 totals 16 residues. This CDR3 is CASTLDPGPGVNEQFF. The DNA for the CDR3 is TGCGCCAGCACCCTGGACCCGGGGCCGGGAGTCAATGAGCAGTTCTTC.

Note on this clone: The identical CDR3 is also encoded by other nucleotide sequences in the sample. The chain joins TRBV5-1 to TRBJ1-1; 9 positions agree with TRBD1. The CDR3 is 14 residues long. Germline loops: CDR1 SGHRS, CDR2 YFSETQ. V shed 0 bases and J 3 bases; nucleotides not matched to a gene: 0. The CDR3 spells CASSLGTGDTEAFF. The CDR3, as DNA: TGCGCCAGCAGCTTGGGGACAGGGGACACTGAAGCTTTCTTT.

V gene TRBV4-1 combines with J gene TRBJ2-2; D is possibly TRBD1 (6 bases). CDR3 length: 15 residues. CDR1 and CDR2 from the germline V gene are MGHRA and YSYEKL. Trimming cost V 8 bases and J 2 bases, with 15 bases left between them. The CDR3 sequence is CASGQSQTNTGELFF. The DNA of the CDR3 is TGCGCCAGCGGACAGTCTCAAACAAACACCGGGGAGCTGTTTTTT.

The CDR3 region is CASRDRRATEAFF. The CDR3 DNA reads TGTGCCAGCAGGGACAGGCGGGCCACTGAAGCTTTCTTT. The V call is TRBV6-6, the J call TRBJ1-1; 7 bases are shared with TRBD1. This CDR3 has 13 amino acids. Unmatched junction bases numbered 5, after V lost 6 bases and J lost 4 bases. Germline values: CDR1 MNHNY, CDR2 SVGAGI (reference sequence).

The genes are TRBV4-1 and TRBJ1-1, with 10 bases identical to TRBD1. Trimming removed 1 base from V and 6 bases from J; junction bases left unmatched: 11. Germline V gene data show CDR1 as MGHRA and CDR2 as YSYEKL. The CDR3 is made up of 17 amino acids. CDR3 bases: TGCGCCAGCAGCCAAGTAATCGGGGACAGGGGTTTGTCTGAAGCTTTCTTT. Protein sequence: CASSQVIGDRGLSEAFF.

The chain combines TRBV7-9 with TRBJ1-2; the match to TRBD1 covers 8 bases. After removal of 4 bases from V and 3 bases from J, the junction contained 7 bases not matched to a gene. CDR3 length: 15 amino acids. Germline V gives CDR1 SEHNR, CDR2 FQNEAQ (reference sequence). CDR3 bases: TGTGCCAGCAGCTCAGGACAGGGAAGGGACTATGGCTACACCTTC. Its protein is CASSSGQGRDYGYTF.

The chain couples TRBV6-1 to TRBJ2-7; 7 bases fit TRBD1. Germline-derived CDR1 and CDR2 are MNHNS and SASEGT. The CDR3 spans 14 residues. V shed 5 bases and J 3 bases; nucleotides not matched to a gene: 7. The CDR3 loop is CASSRQGRFYEQYF. For the CDR3, the DNA is TGTGCCAGCAGTCGACAGGGAAGGTTCTACGAGCAGTACTTC.

This clone was seen only a few times. The V and J genes are TRBV14 and TRBJ1-6; D is possibly TRBD1 (6 bases). CDR3 length: 16 residues. CDR1 and CDR2 from the germline V gene are SGHDN and FVKESK. V shed 4 bases and J shed 7 bases, with 17 bases lying between them. CDR3 sequence: CASSPHLQGRNSPLHF. The CDR3 coding sequence is TGTGCCAGCAGCCCACACCTACAGGGAAGGAATTCACCCCTCCACTTT.

Details on this clone: Other DNA sequences of this sample code for an identical CDR3. The chain employs TRBV13 and TRBJ1-2, with 9 bases identical to TRBD1. The CDR3 totals 15 residues. Germline CDR1 is PRHDT and CDR2 is FYEKMQ (reference sequence). V shed 5 bases, J shed 5 bases, and the junction held 9 bases outside the gene matches. The CDR3 nucleotides read TGTGCCAGCAGCCTCCGGACAGGGGCGGGGTATGGCTACACCTTC. Translating gives CASSLRTGAGYGYTF. The complete variable domain, with remaining parts taken from reference TRBV13 and TRBJ1-2, reads AAGVIQSPRHLIKEKRETATLKCYPIPRHDTVYWYQQGPGQDPQFLISFYEKMQSDKGSIPDRFSAQQFSDYHSELNMSSLELGDSALYFCASSLRTGAGYGYTFGSGTRLTVV.